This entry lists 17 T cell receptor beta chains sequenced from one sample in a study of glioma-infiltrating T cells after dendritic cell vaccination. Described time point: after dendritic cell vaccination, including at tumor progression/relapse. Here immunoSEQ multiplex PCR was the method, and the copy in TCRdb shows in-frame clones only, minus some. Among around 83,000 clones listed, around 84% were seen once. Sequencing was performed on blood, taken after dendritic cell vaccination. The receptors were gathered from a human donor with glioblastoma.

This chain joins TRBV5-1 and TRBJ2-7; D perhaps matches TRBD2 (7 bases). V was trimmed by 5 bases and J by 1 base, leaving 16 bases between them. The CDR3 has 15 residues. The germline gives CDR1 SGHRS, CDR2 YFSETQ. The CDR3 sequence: CASSWSGGRSYEQYF. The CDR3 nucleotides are TGCGCCAGCAGTTGGTCGGGGGGCCGATCCTACGAGCAGTACTTC.

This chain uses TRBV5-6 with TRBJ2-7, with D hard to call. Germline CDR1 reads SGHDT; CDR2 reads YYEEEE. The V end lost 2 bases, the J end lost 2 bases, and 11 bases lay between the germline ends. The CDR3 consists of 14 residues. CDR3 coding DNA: TGTGCCAGCAGCTTTATACACAATCCCTACGAGCAGTACTTC. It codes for CASSFIHNPYEQYF.

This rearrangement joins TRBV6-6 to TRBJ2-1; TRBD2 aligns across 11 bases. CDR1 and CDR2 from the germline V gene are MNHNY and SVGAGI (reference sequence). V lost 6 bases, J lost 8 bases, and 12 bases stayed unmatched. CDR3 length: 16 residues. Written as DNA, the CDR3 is TGTGCCAGCAGACCCCAGACTAGCGGGATCAGCGATGAGCAGTTCTTC. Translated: CASRPQTSGISDEQFF.

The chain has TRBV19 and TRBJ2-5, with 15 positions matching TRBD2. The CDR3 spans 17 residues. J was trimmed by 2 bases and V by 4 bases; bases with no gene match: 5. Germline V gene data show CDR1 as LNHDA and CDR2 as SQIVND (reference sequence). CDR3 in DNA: TGTGCCAGTAGTAACGGACTAGCGGGAGGGCCTCAAGAGACCCAGTACTTC. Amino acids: CASSNGLAGGPQETQYF.

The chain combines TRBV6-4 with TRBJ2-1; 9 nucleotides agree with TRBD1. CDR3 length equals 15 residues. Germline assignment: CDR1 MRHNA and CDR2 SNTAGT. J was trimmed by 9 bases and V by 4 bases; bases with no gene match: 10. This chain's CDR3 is CASSATGQGPGEQFF. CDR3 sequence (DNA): TGTGCCAGCAGTGCTACGGGACAGGGTCCGGGTGAGCAGTTCTTC.

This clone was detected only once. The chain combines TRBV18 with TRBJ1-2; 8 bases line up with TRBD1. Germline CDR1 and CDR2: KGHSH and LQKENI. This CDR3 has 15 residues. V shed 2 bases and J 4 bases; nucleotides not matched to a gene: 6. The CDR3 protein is CASSPIPTGGYGYTF. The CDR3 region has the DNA TGTGCCAGCTCACCAATCCCCACAGGGGGCTATGGCTACACCTTC.

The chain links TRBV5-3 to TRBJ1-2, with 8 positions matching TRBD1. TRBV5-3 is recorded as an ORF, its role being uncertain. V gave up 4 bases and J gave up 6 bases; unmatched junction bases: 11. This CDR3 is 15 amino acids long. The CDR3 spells CARSLPLDRVNGYTF. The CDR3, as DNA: TGTGCCAGAAGCCTCCCCCTGGACAGGGTGAATGGCTACACCTTC.

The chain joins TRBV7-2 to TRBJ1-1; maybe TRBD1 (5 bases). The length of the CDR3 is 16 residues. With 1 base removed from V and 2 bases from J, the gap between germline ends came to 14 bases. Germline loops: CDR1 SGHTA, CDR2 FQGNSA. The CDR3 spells CASSLGRGGLNTEAFF. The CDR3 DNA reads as TGTGCCAGCAGCTTAGGTCGGGGGGGACTCAACACTGAAGCTTTCTTT.

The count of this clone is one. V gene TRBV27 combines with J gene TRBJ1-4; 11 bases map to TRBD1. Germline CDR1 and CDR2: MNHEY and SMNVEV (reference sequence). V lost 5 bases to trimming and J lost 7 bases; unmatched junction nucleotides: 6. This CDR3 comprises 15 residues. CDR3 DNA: TGTGCCAGCAGTACGAGGACAGGGGGCCGTGAAAAACTGTTTTTT. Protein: CASSTRTGGREKLFF. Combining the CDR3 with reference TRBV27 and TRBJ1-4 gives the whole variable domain EAQVTQNPRYLITVTGKKLTVTCSQNMNHEYMSWYRQDPGLGLRQIYYSMNVEVTDKGDVPEGYKVSRKEKRNFPLILESPSPNQTSLYFCASSTRTGGREKLFFGSGTQLSVL.

CDR3 DNA sequence: TGCGCCAGCAGCCCAAGCGGGACAGGGGATGAAAAACTGTTTTTT. Its protein product is CASSPSGTGDEKLFF. The chain uses TRBV5-1 and TRBJ1-4; TRBD1 matches at 10 bases. The CDR3 sequence is 15 residues long. V lost 4 bases and J lost 6; bases outside the gene matches: 6. Germline V gene data show CDR1 as SGHRS and CDR2 as YFSETQ.

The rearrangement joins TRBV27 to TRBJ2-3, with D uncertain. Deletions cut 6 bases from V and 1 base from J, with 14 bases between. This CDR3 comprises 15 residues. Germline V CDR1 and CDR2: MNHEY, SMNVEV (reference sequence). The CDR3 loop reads CASRPVKARTDTQYF. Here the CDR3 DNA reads TGTGCCAGCAGGCCCGTGAAAGCGCGCACAGATACGCAGTATTTT.

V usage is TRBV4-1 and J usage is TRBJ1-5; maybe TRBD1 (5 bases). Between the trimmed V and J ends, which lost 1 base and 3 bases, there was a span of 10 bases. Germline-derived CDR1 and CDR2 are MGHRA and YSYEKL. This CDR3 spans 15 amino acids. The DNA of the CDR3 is TGCGCCAGCAGCCAAGTTGCAGGGTCCAATCAGCCCCAGCATTTT. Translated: CASSQVAGSNQPQHF.

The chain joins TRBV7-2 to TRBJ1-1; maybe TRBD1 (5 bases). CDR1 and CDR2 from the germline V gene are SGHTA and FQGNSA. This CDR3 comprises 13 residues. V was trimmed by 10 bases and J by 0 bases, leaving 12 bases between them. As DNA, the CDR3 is TGTGCCACCCCCCAGGGAATGAACACTGAAGCTTTCTTT. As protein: CATPQGMNTEAFF. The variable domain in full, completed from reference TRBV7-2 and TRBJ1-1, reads GAGVSQSPSNKVTEKGKDVELRCDPISGHTALYWYRQSLGQGLEFLIYFQGNSAPDKSGLPSDRFSAERTGGSVSTLTIQRTQQEDSAVYLCATPQGMNTEAFFGQGTRLTVV.

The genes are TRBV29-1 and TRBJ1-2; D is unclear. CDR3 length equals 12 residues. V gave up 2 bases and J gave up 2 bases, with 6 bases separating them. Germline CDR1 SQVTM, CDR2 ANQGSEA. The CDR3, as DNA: TGCAGCGTTGAATCCAGGAACTATGGCTACACCTTC. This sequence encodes CSVESRNYGYTF.

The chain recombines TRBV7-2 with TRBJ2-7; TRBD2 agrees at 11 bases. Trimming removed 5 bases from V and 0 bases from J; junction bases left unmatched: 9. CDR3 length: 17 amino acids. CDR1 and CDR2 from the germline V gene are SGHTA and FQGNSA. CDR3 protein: CASSQRTSGWISYEQYF. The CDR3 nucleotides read TGTGCCAGCAGCCAAAGGACTAGCGGGTGGATCTCCTACGAGCAGTACTTC.

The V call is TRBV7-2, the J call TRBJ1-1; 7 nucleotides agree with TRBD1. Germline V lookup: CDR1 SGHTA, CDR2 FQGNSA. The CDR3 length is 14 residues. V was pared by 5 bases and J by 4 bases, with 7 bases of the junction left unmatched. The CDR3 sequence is CASSRNAGGTEAFF. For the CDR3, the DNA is TGTGCCAGCAGCCGAAATGCAGGGGGCACTGAAGCTTTCTTT. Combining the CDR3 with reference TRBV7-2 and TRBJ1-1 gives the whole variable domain GAGVSQSPSNKVTEKGKDVELRCDPISGHTALYWYRQSLGQGLEFLIYFQGNSAPDKSGLPSDRFSAERTGGSVSTLTIQRTQQEDSAVYLCASSRNAGGTEAFFGQGTRLTVV.

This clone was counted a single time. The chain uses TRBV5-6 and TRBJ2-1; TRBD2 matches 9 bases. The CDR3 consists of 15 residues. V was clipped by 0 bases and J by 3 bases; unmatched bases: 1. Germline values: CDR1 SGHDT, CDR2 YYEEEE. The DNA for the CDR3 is TGTGCCAGCAGCTTGGCTAGCGGGATCTACAATGAGCAGTTCTTC. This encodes CASSLASGIYNEQFF. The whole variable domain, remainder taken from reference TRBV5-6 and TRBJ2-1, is DAGVTQSPTHLIKTRGQQVTLRCSPKSGHDTVSWYQQALGQGPQFIFQYYEEEERQRGNFPDRFSGHQFPNYSSELNVNALLLGDSALYLCASSLASGIYNEQFFGPGTRLTVL.